The source of this TCR beta chain is a study of blood T cell repertoires in COVID-19. Turning to the study itself: Samples representing acute and convalescent COVID-19 were sourced from the United States, Italy and Spain. PBMCs, B-cell-depleted T cells, or T cells were the source of the cDNA or gDNA that made up the material.

Only in-frame clones appear in the TCRdb table, and some are missing; sequencing was by immunoSEQ multiplex PCR. This sample has approximately 360,000 clones; 88% occur once, and the top ten carry 0.95% to 1%. This CDR3 has 16 residues. CDR1 SGDLS and CDR2 YYNGEE come from the germline V gene. V shed 2 bases and J shed 1 base, with 14 bases lying between them. This chain uses TRBV9 with TRBJ2-3; weak D call: TRBD1 (5 bases). Sequencing used PBMCs or T cells enriched from blood (not recorded which). This clonotype was sampled from a woman in her twenties or thirties with acute COVID-19. DNA of the CDR3: TGTGCCAGCAGCGTCTGGGGCACCTTCGGCACAGATACGCAGTATTTT. This codes for CASSVWGTFGTDTQYF.